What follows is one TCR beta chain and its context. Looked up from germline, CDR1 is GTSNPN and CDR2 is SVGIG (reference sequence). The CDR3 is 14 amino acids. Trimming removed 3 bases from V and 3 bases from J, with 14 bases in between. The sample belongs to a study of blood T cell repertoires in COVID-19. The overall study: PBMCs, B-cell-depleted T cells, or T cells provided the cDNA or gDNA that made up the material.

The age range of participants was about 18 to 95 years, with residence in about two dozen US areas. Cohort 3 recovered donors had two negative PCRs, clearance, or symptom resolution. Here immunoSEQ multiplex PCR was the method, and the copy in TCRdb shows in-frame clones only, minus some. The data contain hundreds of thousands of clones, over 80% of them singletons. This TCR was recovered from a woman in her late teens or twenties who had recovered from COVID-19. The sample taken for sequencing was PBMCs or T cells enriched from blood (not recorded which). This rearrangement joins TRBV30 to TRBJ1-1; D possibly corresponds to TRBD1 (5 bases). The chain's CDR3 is CAWRGAPAYTEAFF. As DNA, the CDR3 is TGTGCCTGGAGAGGGGCTCCGGCGTACACTGAAGCTTTCTTT.